A selection of T cell receptor beta chains follows, all from one sample in a study of T cells in Graves' hyperthyroidism and ophthalmopathy. TCRdb redid the calling of the multiplex PCR reads with MiXCR, one entry per CDR3 protein. The sample has around 190,000 distinct CDR3 sequences, 15% to 20% seen once; the top ten hold roughly 30%. What was sequenced was blood. The receptor set was obtained from a woman between 50 and 59 years old with Graves' hyperthyroidism. Both conserved end residues are trimmed from each CDR3.

v_call	j_call	cdr3_length	cdr3_aa
TRBV4-3	TRBJ2-1	10	ASSWMEGEQF
TRBV12-3/TRBV12-4	TRBJ1-1	12	ASSGRTVSTEAF
TRBV6-1	TRBJ1-2	11	ASSLNLNYGYT
TRBV27	TRBJ2-3	14	ASSSRTTSAVDTQY
TRBV7-8	TRBJ1-5	13	ASSLVQGIGQPQH
TRBV12-3/TRBV12-4	TRBJ1-2	11	ASSVTGGGGYT
TRBV29-1	TRBJ1-4	11	SAQGTGDEKLF
TRBV14	TRBJ2-1	11	ASSHRLTNEQF
TRBV6-1	TRBJ1-2	15	ASSTLLGEGSGYGYT
TRBV13	TRBJ2-1	14	ASGMRGNMSYNEQF
TRBV5-8	TRBJ1-3	12	ASSLDSAGNTIY
TRBV5-1	TRBJ2-1	12	ASSFSGGAGEQF
TRBV28	TRBJ1-3	13	ASRVRHFSGNTIY
TRBV12-3/TRBV12-4	TRBJ2-1	14	ASSTHRTSGRNEQF
TRBV19	TRBJ1-2	12	ASSPQTPSYGYT
TRBV28	TRBJ2-1	14	ASSAWGERAYNEQF
TRBV27	TRBJ2-7	13	ASSLSIALTYEQY
TRBV6-5	TRBJ1-3	12	ASSKGHSGNTIY
TRBV12-3/TRBV12-4	TRBJ2-7	10	ASSTGTYEQY
TRBV19	TRBJ1-2	13	ASSIQLSANYGYT
TRBV7-9	TRBJ2-7	13	ASSFRGQGSYEQY
TRBV4-1	TRBJ2-3	11	ASSHVSTDTQY
TRBV20-1	TRBJ2-7	12	SARDGQGSHEQY
TRBV18	TRBJ1-6	14	ASSPGNRGIGSPLH
TRBV7-9	TRBJ1-2	10	ASSLELGSYT
TRBV7-9	TRBJ2-5	13	ASSLLTGYQETQY
TRBV20-1	TRBJ1-5	13	SARARGTGNQPQH
TRBV6-1	TRBJ1-1	13	ASSRPGFSGAEAF
TRBV5-6	TRBJ2-1	13	ASSLLGTPGNEQF
TRBV4-3	TRBJ2-7	14	ASSQEGTGVWYEQY
TRBV2	TRBJ2-1	11	ASSGGLYNEQF
TRBV6-1	TRBJ2-1	14	ASSGIAGGLYNEQF
TRBV5-6	TRBJ2-7	12	ASSLKGTAYEQY
TRBV6-6	TRBJ2-7	11	ASSYAGSPEQY
TRBV19	TRBJ2-1	12	ASSITGLAAEQF
TRBV27	TRBJ1-5	13	ASSSGPGTGQPQH
TRBV29-1	TRBJ2-1	14	SVEASDRSSYNEQF
TRBV12-3/TRBV12-4	TRBJ2-1	13	ASSFGGGSYNEQF
TRBV6-2/TRBV6-3	TRBJ2-2	13	ASSSEEGWTGELF
TRBV4-1	TRBJ2-1	12	ASSSRTPTNEQF
TRBV2	TRBJ1-2	12	ASSDNSGNYGYT
TRBV12-3/TRBV12-4	TRBJ2-1	14	ASSFGGTSGYNEQF
TRBV5-1	TRBJ1-1	12	ASSLVGGETEAF
TRBV7-3	TRBJ2-1	14	ASSHHPSGGHNEQF
TRBV7-6	TRBJ1-1	11	ASSWGPSTEAF
TRBV20-1	TRBJ1-6	11	SASGQGGSPLH
TRBV2	TRBJ2-5	9	ASSIKETQY
TRBV28	TRBJ2-2	13	ASSPLDRNTGELF
TRBV12-3/TRBV12-4	TRBJ2-1	12	ASSPDRSYNEQF
TRBV29-1	TRBJ1-1	11	SVANRVEGEAF
TRBV7-3	TRBJ2-5	11	ASSLYSQETQY
TRBV11-2	TRBJ1-1	12	ASSFQGGGTEAF
TRBV19	TRBJ1-1	13	ASSIWGQGNTEAF
TRBV19	TRBJ1-6	13	ASSISQGSNSPLH
TRBV5-1	TRBJ2-3	14	ASSLLGTGGTDTQY